This T cell receptor (beta chain) was obtained from a study of T cell responses to AZD1222 COVID-19 vaccine. The CDR3 extends over 15 amino acids. Germline assignment: CDR1 SGHRS and CDR2 YFSETQ. V was pared by 6 bases and J by 0 bases, with 5 bases of the junction left unmatched. As regards this clone: Its antigen is still unknown.

Study outcomes and limitations: No repertoire was sampled before or during the peak T cell response, only after it. Mostly white British, mostly female donors; authors suggested clonal diversity may be underestimated.

Produced via immunoSEQ multiplex PCR; TCRdb's table is partial and in-frame only. The data hold some 120,000 clones, with roughly 88% observed a single time. The V and J genes are TRBV5-1 and TRBJ2-1, with 8 bases identical to TRBD1. Material: peripheral blood, obtained on day 0 of MenACWY control vaccination. The source is an adult in good health. The CDR3 DNA is TGCGCCAGCAAGACAGGGGTCAGCTCCTACAATGAGCAGTTCTTC. Amino acids: CASKTGVSSYNEQFF. The full variable domain, completed using reference TRBV5-1 and TRBJ2-1, is KAGVTQTPRYLIKTRGQQVTLSCSPISGHRSVSWYQQTPGQGLQFLFEYFSETQRNKGNFPGRFSGRQFSNSRSEMNVSTLELGDSALYLCASKTGVSSYNEQFFGPGTRLTVL.